Listed below are T cell receptor beta chains from one sample, sequenced in a study of OX40 agonist ivuxolimab in advanced cancers. Using immunoSEQ multiplex PCR, the repertoire was profiled, and TCRdb retains in-frame clones only, with some absent. The table records 15,000 to 17,000 clones, roughly three quarters of them present only once. This specimen consisted of CD4+ or CD8+ T cells sorted from blood, obtained in a trial of the OX40 agonist ivuxolimab. The receptors derive from an adult with an advanced solid tumor such as melanoma, head and neck, liver or kidney cancer. Each CDR3 is given with its conserved first and last residue. Fields, in order: V gene, J gene, clone size, CDR3 length, CDR3 protein. Rows may omit the clone size; those that give it use once, few, many or a size class.

>TRBV7-8|TRBJ1-4|NA|15
CASSLEDSDNEKLFF
>TRBV28|TRBJ1-4|once|15
CASSHLTGSGEKLFF
>TRBV9|TRBJ2-7|NA|15
CASSVAAGSFYEQYF
>TRBV28|TRBJ2-3|NA|15
CASSLSRGGTDTQYF
>TRBV27|TRBJ1-6|NA|14
CASSFSGPKTPLHF
>TRBV5-4|TRBJ2-5|NA|15
CASSLSTVRGETQYF
>TRBV9|TRBJ2-1|NA|14
CASSGQGYDNEQFF
>TRBV10-3|TRBJ2-1|few|18
CAISEWGQREQSANEQFF
>TRBV4-2|TRBJ2-1|NA|12
CASSHLRNEQFF
>TRBV4-1|TRBJ1-3|NA|17
CASSQDPGGASGNTIYF
>TRBV20-1|TRBJ2-3|few|11
CSATPEDTQYF
>TRBV9|TRBJ2-7|few|15
CASSATGQWTYEQYF
>TRBV7-9|TRBJ2-1|NA|14
CASSPRTPGNEQFF
>TRBV6-1|TRBJ2-5|NA|15
CASGLGGRAQETQYF
>TRBV29-1|TRBJ1-1|large|14
CSVDFSGFNTEAFF
>TRBV6-5|TRBJ2-5|few|15
CASSLRTSVGETQYF
>TRBV4-2|TRBJ1-1|few|18
CASSPFGTGGLLNTEAFF
>TRBV16|TRBJ2-1|NA|15
CASSQVTGDYNEQFF
>TRBV25-1|TRBJ1-1|once|14
CASSDTSGGTEAFF
>TRBV7-3|TRBJ2-3|NA|14
CASSSLLVTDTQYF
>TRBV14|TRBJ1-2|medium-sized|13
CASSPQDRYGYTF
>TRBV4-2|TRBJ2-7|NA|16
CASSQDRAGSSYEQYF
>TRBV2|TRBJ2-7|hyperexpanded|14
CAALIDRMRYEQYF
>TRBV27|TRBJ1-4|NA|15
CASKERGPKDEKLFF
>TRBV5-5|TRBJ2-2|few|16
CASTPWAGQGAGELFF
>TRBV4-3|TRBJ1-3|NA|14
CASSQEGTGNTIYF
>TRBV4-3|TRBJ2-1|NA|13
CASSQENTGEQFF
>TRBV5-1|TRBJ2-7|NA|13
CASSFTTGGEQYF
>TRBV11-3|TRBJ2-2|NA|15
CASSLAATNTGELFF
>TRBV19|TRBJ2-3|once|17
CASSIDTSDPGPDTQYF
>TRBV6-5|TRBJ2-7|NA|13
CASSLGQDYEQYF
>TRBV9|TRBJ2-2|NA|16
CASRLAPTGNTGELFF
>TRBV28|TRBJ2-1|NA|15
CASSLPDRFKNEQFF
>TRBV7-9|TRBJ2-2|NA|16
CASSPWTGGSTGELFF
>TRBV7-9|TRBJ2-2|NA|16
CASKLAGGGATGELFF
>TRBV6-5|TRBJ1-6|NA|12
CASSYGAEPLHF
>TRBV27|TRBJ2-1|NA|14
CASSWGTSGNEQFF
>TRBV6-1|TRBJ1-2|NA|11
CASSYNYGYTF
>TRBV9|TRBJ2-3|NA|15
CASSPPRGATDTQYF
>TRBV19|TRBJ1-5|few|12
CATWTVNQPQHF
>TRBV11-2|TRBJ2-1|once|16
CASRSTMGGSYNEQFF
>TRBV4-3|TRBJ1-2|once|15
CASSQDDRGGYGYTF